The next 10 T cell receptor beta chains were all read from a single sample in a study of blood T cells in healthy people across ages. A sample-barcoded 5' primer and a J-beta primer mix were used in a second PCR of roughly 6 to 11 cycles. TCRdb passed the 5' RACE reads through MiXCR, listing each CDR3 protein once. The sample consists of 1.8 million or so distinct CDR3 sequences, more than 35% of them appearing once. The sequenced material came from blood. The receptor set was obtained from a human donor in good health.

The gene calls are TRBV15 and TRBJ2-6; D gene ambiguous. From germline, CDR1 is LNHNV and CDR2 YYDKDF (reference sequence). The CDR3 sequence is 13 residues long. V gave up 8 bases and J gave up 2 bases, with 7 bases separating them. CDR3 protein: CATAAPGANVLTF. CDR3 bases: TGTGCCACCGCAGCACCTGGGGCCAACGTCCTGACTTTC.

The J gene is TRBJ2-1, the V gene TRBV18; perhaps TRBD1 as D (6 bases). The CDR3 is 13 amino acids. V lost 6 bases and J 14 bases, leaving 20 bases between the germline ends. Germline V gene lookup returns CDR1 KGHSH and CDR2 LQKENI. This CDR3 is CASSQGSSPLEFF. DNA for the CDR3: TGTGCCAGCTCTCAGGGGTCCTCCCCTTTGGAGTTCTTC.

The gene calls are TRBV4-3 and TRBJ1-2, with D possibly being TRBD1 (6 bases). This CDR3 comprises 15 residues. CDR1 and CDR2 (germline): LGHNA, YSLEER. Trimming took 1 base from V and 9 from J, leaving 18 bases between them. CDR3 in amino acids: CASSQVPGGASSYTF. DNA for the CDR3: TGCGCCAGCAGCCAAGTCCCCGGGGGGGCGAGTAGCTACACCTTC.

The chain joins TRBV20-1 to TRBJ1-6; TRBD1 is a possible D gene (6 bases). This CDR3 is 15 amino acids long. Trimming took off 6 bases at V and 3 bases at J, with 15 bases between the two ends. Germline V gene lookup returns CDR1 DFQATT and CDR2 SNEGSKA (reference sequence). DNA for the CDR3: TGCAGTGCACGCCCTACAGGGAGCTATAATTCACCCCTCCACTTT. It encodes CSARPTGSYNSPLHF.

The chain couples TRBV5-1 to TRBJ2-3; D perhaps matches TRBD2 (5 bases). Trimming cost V 0 bases and J 1 base, with 12 bases left between them. Per the germline V gene, CDR1 is SGHRS and CDR2 is YFSETQ. This CDR3 has 16 amino acids. The CDR3, as DNA: TGCGCCAGCAGCTTGGAATGGACTGGGGGCACAGATACGCAGTATTTT. It codes for CASSLEWTGGTDTQYF.

This clonotype was recorded at least ten times. The rearrangement joins TRBV29-1 to TRBJ2-5; weak D call: TRBD1 (5 bases). Germline-derived CDR1 and CDR2 are SQVTM and ANQGSEA. This CDR3 has 13 residues. Trimming shortened V by 6 bases and J by 5 bases, and 16 bases separated the two germline ends. CDR3 coding DNA: TGCAGCGTCTCTCCAGGGCGCAGGGAGACCCAGTACTTC. The encoded protein is CSVSPGRRETQYF.

J is TRBJ1-5 and V is TRBV20-1, with a tentative D call TRBD1 (5 bases). V lost 0 bases to trimming and J lost 0 bases, with 9 bases between them. The CDR3 totals 15 residues. The germline V gene encodes CDR1 DFQATT and CDR2 SNEGSKA (reference sequence). The CDR3 DNA reads as TGCAGTGCTAGAGAAGGGGATCATAGCAATCAGCCCCAGCATTTT. Translated, it gives CSAREGDHSNQPQHF.

This clonotype was seen many times. This chain uses TRBV12-3 or TRBV12-4 with TRBJ2-7; D is undetermined. This CDR3 has 13 amino acids. V lost 3 bases and J lost 8, with 14 bases in between. The CDR3 nucleotides read TGTGCCAGCAGTTTGAAAAGATTCGTCAAGCAGTACTTC. Its translation is CASSLKRFVKQYF.

This chain joins TRBV29-1 and TRBJ2-7; D perhaps matches TRBD2 (5 bases). The CDR3 consists of 14 residues. Trimming took off 6 bases at V and 3 bases at J, with 18 bases between the two ends. CDR1 is SQVTM, CDR2 ANQGSEA, per germline. As DNA, the CDR3 is TGCAGCGTGATGAGGGCACAGCTAGACTACGAGCAGTACTTC. Its translation: CSVMRAQLDYEQYF.

This clonotype appeared a few times. J is TRBJ2-7 and V is TRBV7-2; tentative D call: TRBD2 (6 bases). The length of the CDR3 is 17 residues. CDR1 SGHTA and CDR2 FQGNSA come from the germline V gene. V lost 3 bases and J lost 3, with 21 bases in between. CDR3 sequence reads: CASSFRTRGSGVYEQYF. The CDR3 DNA follows: TGTGCCAGCAGCTTCCGCACCCGGGGTAGCGGTGTCTACGAGCAGTACTTC.